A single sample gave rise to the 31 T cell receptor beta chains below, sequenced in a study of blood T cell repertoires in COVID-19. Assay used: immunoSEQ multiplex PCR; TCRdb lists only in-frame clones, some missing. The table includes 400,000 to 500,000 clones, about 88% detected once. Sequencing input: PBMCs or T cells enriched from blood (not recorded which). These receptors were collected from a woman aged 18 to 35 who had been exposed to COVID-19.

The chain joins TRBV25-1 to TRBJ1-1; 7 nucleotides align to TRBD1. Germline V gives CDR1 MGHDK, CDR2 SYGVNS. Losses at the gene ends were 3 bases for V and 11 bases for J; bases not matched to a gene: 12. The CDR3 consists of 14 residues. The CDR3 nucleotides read TGTGCCAGCAGTGACCCACGTCGAGGGGGCAGGGCTTTCTTT. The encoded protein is CASSDPRRGGRAFF. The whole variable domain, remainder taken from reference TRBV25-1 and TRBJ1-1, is EADIYQTPRYLVIGTGKKITLECSQTMGHDKMYWYQQDPGMELHLIHYSYGVNSTEKGDLSSESTVSRIRTEHFPLTLESARPSHTSQYLCASSDPRRGGRAFFGQGTRLTVV.

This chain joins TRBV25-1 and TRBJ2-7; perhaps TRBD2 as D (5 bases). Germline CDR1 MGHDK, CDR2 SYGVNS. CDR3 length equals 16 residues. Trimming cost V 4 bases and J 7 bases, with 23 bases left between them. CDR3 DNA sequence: TGTGCCAGCAGTGGGGGTAGGGCGGGCATGAACTTGGAGCAGTACTTC. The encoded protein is CASSGGRAGMNLEQYF.

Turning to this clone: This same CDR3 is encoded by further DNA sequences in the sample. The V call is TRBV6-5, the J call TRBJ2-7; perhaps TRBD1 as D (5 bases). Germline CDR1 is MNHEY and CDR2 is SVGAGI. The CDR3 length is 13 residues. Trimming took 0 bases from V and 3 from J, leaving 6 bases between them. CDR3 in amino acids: CASSYSRDYEQYF. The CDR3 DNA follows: TGTGCCAGCAGTTACTCCAGGGACTACGAGCAGTACTTC.

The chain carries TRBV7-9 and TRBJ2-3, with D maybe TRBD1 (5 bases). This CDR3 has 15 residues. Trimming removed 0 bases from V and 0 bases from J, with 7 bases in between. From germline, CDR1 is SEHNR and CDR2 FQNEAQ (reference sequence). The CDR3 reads CASSLAGLSTDTQYF. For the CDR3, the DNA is TGTGCCAGCAGCTTAGCGGGGCTAAGCACAGATACGCAGTATTTT. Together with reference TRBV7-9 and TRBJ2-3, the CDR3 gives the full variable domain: DTGVSQNPRHKITKRGQNVTFRCDPISEHNRLYWYRQTLGQGPEFLTYFQNEAQLEKSRLLSDRFSAERPKGSFSTLEIQRTEQGDSAMYLCASSLAGLSTDTQYFGPGTRLTVL.

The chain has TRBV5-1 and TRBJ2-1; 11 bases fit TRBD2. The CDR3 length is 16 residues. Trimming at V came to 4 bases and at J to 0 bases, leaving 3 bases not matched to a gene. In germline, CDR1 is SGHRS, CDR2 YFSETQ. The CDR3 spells CASSLTSGGSYNEQFF. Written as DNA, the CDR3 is TGCGCCAGCAGCCTAACTAGCGGGGGCTCCTACAATGAGCAGTTCTTC.

CDR3 in amino acids: CSVESGADGYTF. CDR3 in DNA: TGCAGCGTTGAGTCAGGGGCGGATGGCTACACCTTC. The chain links TRBV29-1 to TRBJ1-2; D is possibly TRBD1 (6 bases). Germline values: CDR1 SQVTM, CDR2 ANQGSEA. CDR3 length: 12 residues. With 3 bases removed from V and 6 bases from J, the gap between germline ends came to 11 bases.

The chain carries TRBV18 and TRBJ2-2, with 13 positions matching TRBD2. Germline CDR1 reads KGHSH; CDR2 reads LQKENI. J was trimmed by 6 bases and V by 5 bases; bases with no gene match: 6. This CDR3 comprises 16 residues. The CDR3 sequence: CASSEGLAGMAGELFF. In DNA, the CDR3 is TGTGCCAGCTCAGAGGGACTAGCGGGAATGGCCGGGGAGCTGTTTTTT.

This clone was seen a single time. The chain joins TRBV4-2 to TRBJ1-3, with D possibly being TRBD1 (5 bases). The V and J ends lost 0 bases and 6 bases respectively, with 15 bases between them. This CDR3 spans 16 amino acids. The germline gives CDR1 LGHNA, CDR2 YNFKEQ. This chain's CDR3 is CASSQDIRGLVNTIYF. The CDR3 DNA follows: TGTGCCAGCAGCCAAGATATAAGGGGTCTCGTAAACACCATATATTTT.

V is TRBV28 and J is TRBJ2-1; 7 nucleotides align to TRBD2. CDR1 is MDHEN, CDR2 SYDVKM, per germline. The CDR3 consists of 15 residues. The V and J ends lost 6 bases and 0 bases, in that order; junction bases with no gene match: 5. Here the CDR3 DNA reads TGTGCCAGCAGCCTAGCGGCCTTCTCCTACAATGAGCAGTTCTTC. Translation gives CASSLAAFSYNEQFF.

The CDR3 DNA reads as TGTGCCAGCAGCTTATTGGGGGGAGATACGCAGTATTTT. It translates to CASSLLGGDTQYF. J is TRBJ2-3 and V is TRBV7-9; D is possibly TRBD2 (6 bases). This CDR3 comprises 13 residues. Per germline, CDR1 SEHNR and CDR2 FQNEAQ (reference sequence). Trimming removed 2 bases from V and 5 bases from J, with 8 bases in between.

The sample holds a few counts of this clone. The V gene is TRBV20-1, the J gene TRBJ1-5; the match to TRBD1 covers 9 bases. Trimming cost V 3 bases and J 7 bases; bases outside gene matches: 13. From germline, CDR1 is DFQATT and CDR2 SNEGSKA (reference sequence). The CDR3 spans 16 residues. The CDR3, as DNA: TGCAGTGCTAGTAGGGTCGGGACAGGGCAGGGCCAGCCCCAGCATTTT. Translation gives CSASRVGTGQGQPQHF.

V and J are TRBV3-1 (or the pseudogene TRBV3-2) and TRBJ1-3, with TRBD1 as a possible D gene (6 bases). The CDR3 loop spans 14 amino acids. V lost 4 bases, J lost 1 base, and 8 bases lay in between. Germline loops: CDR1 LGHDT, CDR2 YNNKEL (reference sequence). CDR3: CASSRRGSGNTIYF. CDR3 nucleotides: TGTGCCAGCAGCCGCAGGGGATCTGGAAACACCATATATTTT.

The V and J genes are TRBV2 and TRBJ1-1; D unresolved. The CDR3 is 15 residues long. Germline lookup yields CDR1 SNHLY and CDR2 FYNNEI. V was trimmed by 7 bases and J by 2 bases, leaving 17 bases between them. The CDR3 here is CASTEGGTSNTEAFF. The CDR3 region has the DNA TGTGCCAGCACAGAAGGCGGTACATCTAACACTGAAGCTTTCTTT.

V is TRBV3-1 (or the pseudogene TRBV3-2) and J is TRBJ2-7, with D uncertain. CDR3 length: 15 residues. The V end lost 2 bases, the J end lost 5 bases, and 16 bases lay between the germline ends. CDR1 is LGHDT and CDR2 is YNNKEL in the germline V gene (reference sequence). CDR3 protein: CASSQRTDWPDEQYF. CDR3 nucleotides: TGTGCCAGCAGCCAACGCACTGACTGGCCCGACGAGCAGTACTTC.

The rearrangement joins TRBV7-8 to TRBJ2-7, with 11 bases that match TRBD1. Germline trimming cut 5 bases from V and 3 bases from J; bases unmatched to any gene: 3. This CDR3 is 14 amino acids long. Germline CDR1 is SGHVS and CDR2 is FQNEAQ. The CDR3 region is CASSIGTGGYEQYF. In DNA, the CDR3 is TGTGCCAGCAGCATCGGGACAGGGGGCTACGAGCAGTACTTC.

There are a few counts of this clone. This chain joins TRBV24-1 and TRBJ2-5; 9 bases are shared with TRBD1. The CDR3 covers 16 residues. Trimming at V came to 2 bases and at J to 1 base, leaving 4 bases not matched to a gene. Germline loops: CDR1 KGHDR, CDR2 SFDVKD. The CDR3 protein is CATSDYRGRLQETQYF. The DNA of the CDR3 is TGTGCCACCAGTGATTACAGGGGGCGCCTCCAAGAGACCCAGTACTTC.

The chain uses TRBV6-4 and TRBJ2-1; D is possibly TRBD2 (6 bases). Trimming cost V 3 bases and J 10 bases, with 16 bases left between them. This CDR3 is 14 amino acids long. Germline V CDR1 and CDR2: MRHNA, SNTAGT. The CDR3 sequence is CASSDRGGVAEQFF. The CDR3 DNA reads TGTGCCAGCAGTGATCGGGGCGGGGTGGCGGAGCAGTTCTTC.

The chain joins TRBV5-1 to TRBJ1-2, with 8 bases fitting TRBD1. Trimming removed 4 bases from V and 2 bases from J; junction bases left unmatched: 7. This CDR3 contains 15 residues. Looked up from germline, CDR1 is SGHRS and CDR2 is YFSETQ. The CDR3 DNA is TGCGCCAGCAGCGCCGGACAGGGAAGCAACTATGGCTACACCTTC. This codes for CASSAGQGSNYGYTF.

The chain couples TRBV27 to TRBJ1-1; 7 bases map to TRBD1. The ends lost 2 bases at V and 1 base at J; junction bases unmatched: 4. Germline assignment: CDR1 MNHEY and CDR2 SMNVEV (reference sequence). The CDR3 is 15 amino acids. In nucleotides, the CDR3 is TGTGCCAGCAGTTTACAAGACAGGGCGAACACTGAAGCTTTCTTT. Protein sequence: CASSLQDRANTEAFF.

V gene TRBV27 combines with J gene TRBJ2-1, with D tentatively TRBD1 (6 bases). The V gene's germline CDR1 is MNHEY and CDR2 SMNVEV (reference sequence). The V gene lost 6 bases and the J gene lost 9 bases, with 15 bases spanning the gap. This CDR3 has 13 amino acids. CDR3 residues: CASSLGETGEQFF. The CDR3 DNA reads TGTGCCAGCAGCTTAGGGGAGACAGGTGAGCAGTTCTTC.

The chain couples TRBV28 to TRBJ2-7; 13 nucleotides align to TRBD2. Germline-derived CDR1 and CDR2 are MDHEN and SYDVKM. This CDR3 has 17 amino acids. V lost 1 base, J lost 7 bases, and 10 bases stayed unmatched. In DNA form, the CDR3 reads TGTGCCAGCAGTTTATCGCTCGGACTAGCGGGAGAAAGGGAGCAGTACTTC. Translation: CASSLSLGLAGEREQYF.

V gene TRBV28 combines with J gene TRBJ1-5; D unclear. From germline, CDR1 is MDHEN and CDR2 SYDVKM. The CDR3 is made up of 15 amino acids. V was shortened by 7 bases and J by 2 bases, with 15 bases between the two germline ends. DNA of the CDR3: TGTGCCAGCACCCTGAGGCCAGCACGCAATCAGCCCCAGCATTTT. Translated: CASTLRPARNQPQHF.

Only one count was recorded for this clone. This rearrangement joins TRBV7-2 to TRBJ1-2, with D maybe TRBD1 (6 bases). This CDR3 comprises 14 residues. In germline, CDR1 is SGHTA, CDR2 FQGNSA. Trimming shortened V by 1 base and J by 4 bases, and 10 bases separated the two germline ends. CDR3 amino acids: CASSLEGVGYGYTF. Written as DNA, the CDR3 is TGTGCCAGCAGCTTAGAGGGGGTTGGCTATGGCTACACCTTC.

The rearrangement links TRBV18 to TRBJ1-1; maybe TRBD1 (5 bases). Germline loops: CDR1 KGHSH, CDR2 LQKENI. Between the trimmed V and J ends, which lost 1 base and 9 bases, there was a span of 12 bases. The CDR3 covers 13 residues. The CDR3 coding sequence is TGTGCCAGCTCACCACTCGACGGGACTCAAGCTTTCTTT. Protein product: CASSPLDGTQAFF.

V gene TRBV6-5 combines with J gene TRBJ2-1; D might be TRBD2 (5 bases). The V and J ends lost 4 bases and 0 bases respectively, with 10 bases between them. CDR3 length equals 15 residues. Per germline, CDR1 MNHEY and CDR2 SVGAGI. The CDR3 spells CASSLRESSYNEQFF. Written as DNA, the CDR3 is TGTGCCAGCAGTTTGAGGGAAAGCTCCTACAATGAGCAGTTCTTC.

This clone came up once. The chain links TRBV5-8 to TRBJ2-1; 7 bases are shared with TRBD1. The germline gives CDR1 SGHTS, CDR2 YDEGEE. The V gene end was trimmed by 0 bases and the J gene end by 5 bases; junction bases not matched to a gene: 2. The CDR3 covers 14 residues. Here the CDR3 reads CASSLGQGNNEQFF. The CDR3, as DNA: TGTGCCAGCAGCTTGGGACAGGGCAACAATGAGCAGTTCTTC.

CDR3 residues: CATSRDRGRDQPQHF. Here the CDR3 DNA reads TGTGCCACCAGCAGAGATCGAGGGAGGGATCAGCCCCAGCATTTT. The chain joins TRBV15 to TRBJ1-5; unclear D gene. The CDR3 runs to 15 residues. The germline CDR1 and CDR2 sequences are LNHNV and YYDKDF (reference sequence). The ends were cut back, 0 bases at V and 5 bases at J, with 11 bases in the middle.

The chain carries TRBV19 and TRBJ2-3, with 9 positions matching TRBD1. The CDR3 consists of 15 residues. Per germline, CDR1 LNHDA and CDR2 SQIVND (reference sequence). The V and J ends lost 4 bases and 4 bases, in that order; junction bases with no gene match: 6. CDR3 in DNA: TGTGCCAGTAGTAGGGGGGACAGGGACTCAGATACGCAGTATTTT. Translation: CASSRGDRDSDTQYF.

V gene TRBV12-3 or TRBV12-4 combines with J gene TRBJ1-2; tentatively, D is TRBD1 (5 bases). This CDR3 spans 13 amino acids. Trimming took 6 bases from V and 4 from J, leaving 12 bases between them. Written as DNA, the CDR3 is TGTGCCAGCAGATCCGACAGTCCCTATGGCTACACCTTC. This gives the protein CASRSDSPYGYTF.

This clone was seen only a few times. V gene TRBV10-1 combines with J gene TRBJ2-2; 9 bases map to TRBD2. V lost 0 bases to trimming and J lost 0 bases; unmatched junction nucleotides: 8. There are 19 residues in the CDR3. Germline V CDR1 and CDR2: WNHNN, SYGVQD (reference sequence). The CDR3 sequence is CASSESLVAGETNTGELFF. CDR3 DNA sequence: TGCGCCAGCAGTGAGTCGTTGGTAGCGGGAGAGACGAACACCGGGGAGCTGTTTTTT.

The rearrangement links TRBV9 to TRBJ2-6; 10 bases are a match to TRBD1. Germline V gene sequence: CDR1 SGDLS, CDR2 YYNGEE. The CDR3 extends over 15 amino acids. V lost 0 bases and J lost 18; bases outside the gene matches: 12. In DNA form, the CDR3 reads TGTGCCAGCAGCGTAGGAGGACAGGGGGAGTCCCCTGAGACTTTC. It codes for CASSVGGQGESPETF.